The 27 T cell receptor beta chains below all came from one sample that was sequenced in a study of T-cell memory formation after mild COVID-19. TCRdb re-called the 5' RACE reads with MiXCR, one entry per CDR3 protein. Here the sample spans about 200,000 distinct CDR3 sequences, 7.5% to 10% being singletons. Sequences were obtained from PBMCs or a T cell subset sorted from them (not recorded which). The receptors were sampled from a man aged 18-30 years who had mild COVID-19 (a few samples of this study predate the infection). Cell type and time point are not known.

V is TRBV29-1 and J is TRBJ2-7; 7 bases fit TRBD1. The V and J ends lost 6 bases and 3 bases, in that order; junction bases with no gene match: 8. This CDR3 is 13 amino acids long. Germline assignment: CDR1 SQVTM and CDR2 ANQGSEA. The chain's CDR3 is CSVVDRADYEQYF. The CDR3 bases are TGCAGCGTGGTTGACAGGGCAGACTACGAGCAGTACTTC.

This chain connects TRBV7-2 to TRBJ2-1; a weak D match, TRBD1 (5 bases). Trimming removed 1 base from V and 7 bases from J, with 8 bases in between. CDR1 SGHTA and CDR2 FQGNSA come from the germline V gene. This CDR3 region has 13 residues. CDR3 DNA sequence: TGTGCCAGCAGCTTAGAGGCAGGGAATGAGCAGTTCTTC. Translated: CASSLEAGNEQFF. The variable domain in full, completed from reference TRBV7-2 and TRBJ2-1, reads GAGVSQSPSNKVTEKGKDVELRCDPISGHTALYWYRQSLGQGLEFLIYFQGNSAPDKSGLPSDRFSAERTGGSVSTLTIQRTQQEDSAVYLCASSLEAGNEQFFGPGTRLTVL.

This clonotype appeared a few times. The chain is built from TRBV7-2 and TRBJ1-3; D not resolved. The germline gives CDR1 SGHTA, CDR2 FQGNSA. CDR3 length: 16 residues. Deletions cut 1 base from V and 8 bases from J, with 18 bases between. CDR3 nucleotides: TGTGCCAGCAGCTTAGTTCAGCGGAGTCAAACGGACACCATATATTTT. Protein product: CASSLVQRSQTDTIYF.

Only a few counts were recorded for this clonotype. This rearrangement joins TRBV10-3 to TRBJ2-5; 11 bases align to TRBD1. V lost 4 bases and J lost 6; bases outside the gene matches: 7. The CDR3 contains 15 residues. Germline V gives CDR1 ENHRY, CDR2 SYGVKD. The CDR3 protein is CAISAGDRGWQTQYF. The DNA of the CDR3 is TGTGCCATCAGTGCCGGGGACAGGGGGTGGCAGACCCAGTACTTC.

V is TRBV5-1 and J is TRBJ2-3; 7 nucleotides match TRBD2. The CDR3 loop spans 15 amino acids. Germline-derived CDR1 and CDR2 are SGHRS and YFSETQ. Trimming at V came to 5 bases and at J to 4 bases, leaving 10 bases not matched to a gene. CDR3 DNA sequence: TGCGCCAGCAGTCGGATCGTAGGGAGGGCAGATACGCAGTATTTT. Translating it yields CASSRIVGRADTQYF. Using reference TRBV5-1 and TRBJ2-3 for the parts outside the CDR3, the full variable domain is KAGVTQTPRYLIKTRGQQVTLSCSPISGHRSVSWYQQTPGQGLQFLFEYFSETQRNKGNFPGRFSGRQFSNSRSEMNVSTLELGDSALYLCASSRIVGRADTQYFGPGTRLTVL.

CDR3 sequence: CASSDLDADTQYF. CDR3 nucleotide sequence: TGTGCCAGCAGCGACTTAGACGCAGATACGCAGTATTTT. V and J are TRBV7-6 and TRBJ2-3, with D unresolved. CDR1 is SGHVS and CDR2 is FNYEAQ in the germline V gene. The germline V and J ends were trimmed by 5 bases and 4 bases, with 10 bases remaining between them. This CDR3 is 13 amino acids long.

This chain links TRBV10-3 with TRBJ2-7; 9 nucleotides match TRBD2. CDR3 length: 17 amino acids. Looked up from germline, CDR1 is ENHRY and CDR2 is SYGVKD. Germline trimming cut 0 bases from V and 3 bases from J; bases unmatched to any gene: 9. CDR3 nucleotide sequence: TGTGCCATCAGTGAGTCGATTGCGGGGGGGCGGGACTACGAGCAGTACTTC. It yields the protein CAISESIAGGRDYEQYF.

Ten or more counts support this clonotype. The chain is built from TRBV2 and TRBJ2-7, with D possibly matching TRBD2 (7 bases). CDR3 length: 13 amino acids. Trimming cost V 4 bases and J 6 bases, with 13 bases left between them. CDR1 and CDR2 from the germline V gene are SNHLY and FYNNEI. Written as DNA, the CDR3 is TGTGCCAGCAGTGGCGTCGGGGGGCTCGAGCAGTACTTC. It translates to CASSGVGGLEQYF.

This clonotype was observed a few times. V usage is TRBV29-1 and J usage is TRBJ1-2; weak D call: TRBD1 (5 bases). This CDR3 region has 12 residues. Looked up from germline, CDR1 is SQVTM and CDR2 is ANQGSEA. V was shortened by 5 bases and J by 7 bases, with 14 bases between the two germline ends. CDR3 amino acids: CSVRTDQGGYTF. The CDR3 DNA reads TGCAGCGTTCGGACGGACCAGGGTGGCTACACCTTC.

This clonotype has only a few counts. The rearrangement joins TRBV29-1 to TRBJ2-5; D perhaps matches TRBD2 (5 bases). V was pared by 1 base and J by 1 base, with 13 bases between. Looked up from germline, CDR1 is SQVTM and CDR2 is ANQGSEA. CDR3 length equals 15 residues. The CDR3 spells CSVEGEPGVQETQYF. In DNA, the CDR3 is TGCAGCGTTGAAGGAGAGCCCGGGGTCCAAGAGACCCAGTACTTC.

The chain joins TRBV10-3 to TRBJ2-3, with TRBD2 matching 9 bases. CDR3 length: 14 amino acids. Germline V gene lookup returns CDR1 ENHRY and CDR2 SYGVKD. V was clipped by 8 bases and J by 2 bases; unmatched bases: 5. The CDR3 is CAISERGDTDTQYF. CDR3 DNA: TGTGCCATCTCCGAGCGGGGGGACACAGATACGCAGTATTTT.

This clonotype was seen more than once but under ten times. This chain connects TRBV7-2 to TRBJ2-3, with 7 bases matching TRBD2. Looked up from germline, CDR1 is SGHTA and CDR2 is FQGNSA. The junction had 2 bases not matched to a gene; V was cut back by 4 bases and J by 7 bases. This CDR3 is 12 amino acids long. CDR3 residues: CASSSGGNTQYF. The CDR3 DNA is TGTGCCAGCAGCTCGGGGGGTAATACGCAGTATTTT.

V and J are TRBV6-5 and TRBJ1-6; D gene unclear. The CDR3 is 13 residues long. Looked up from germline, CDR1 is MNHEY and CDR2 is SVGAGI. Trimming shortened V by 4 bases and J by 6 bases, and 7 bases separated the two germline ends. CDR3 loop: CASSSIANSPLHF. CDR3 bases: TGTGCCAGCAGTTCTATTGCTAATTCACCCCTCCACTTT.

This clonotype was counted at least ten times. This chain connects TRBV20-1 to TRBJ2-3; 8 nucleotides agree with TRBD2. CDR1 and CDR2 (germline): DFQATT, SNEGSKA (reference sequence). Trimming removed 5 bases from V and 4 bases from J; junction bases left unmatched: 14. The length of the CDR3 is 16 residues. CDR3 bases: TGCAGTGCTGTGGGCCTTACGGGGGGGAGCCCAGATACGCAGTATTTT. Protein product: CSAVGLTGGSPDTQYF.

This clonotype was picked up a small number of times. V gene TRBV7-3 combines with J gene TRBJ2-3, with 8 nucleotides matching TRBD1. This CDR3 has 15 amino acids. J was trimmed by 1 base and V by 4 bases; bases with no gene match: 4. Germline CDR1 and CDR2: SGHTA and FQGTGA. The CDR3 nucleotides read TGTGCCAGCAGCTACAGGGGGTACGGCACAGATACGCAGTATTTT. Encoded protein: CASSYRGYGTDTQYF.

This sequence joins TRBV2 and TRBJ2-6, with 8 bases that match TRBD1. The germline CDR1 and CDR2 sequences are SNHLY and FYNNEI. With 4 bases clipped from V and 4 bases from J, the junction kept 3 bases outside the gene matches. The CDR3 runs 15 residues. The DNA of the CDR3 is TGTGCCAGCAGTGCCAGGGGGCCCGGGGCCAACGTCCTGACTTTC. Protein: CASSARGPGANVLTF. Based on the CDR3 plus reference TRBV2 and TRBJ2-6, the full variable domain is EPEVTQTPSHQVTQMGQEVILRCVPISNHLYFYWYRQILGQKVEFLVSFYNNEISEKSEIFDDQFSVERPDGSNFTLKIRSTKLEDSAMYFCASSARGPGANVLTFGAGSRLTVL.

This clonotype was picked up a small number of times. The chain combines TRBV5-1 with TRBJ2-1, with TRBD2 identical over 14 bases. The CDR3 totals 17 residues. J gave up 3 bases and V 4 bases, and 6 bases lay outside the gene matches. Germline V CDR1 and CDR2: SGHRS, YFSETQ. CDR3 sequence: CASSPGLAGAFYNEQFF. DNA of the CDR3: TGCGCCAGCAGCCCGGGACTAGCGGGGGCCTTCTACAATGAGCAGTTCTTC. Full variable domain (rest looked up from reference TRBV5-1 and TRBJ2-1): KAGVTQTPRYLIKTRGQQVTLSCSPISGHRSVSWYQQTPGQGLQFLFEYFSETQRNKGNFPGRFSGRQFSNSRSEMNVSTLELGDSALYLCASSPGLAGAFYNEQFFGPGTRLTVL.

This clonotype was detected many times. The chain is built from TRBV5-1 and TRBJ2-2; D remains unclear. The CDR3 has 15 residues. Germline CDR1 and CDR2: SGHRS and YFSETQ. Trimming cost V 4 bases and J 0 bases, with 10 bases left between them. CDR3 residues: CASSEDGPNTGELFF. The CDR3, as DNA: TGCGCCAGCAGCGAGGACGGTCCGAACACCGGGGAGCTGTTTTTT.

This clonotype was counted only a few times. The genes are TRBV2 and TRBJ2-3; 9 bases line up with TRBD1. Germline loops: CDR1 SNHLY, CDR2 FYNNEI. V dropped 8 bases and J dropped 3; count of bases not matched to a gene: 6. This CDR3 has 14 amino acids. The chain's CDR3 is CASARDRETDTQYF. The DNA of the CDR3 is TGTGCCAGCGCCCGGGACAGGGAAACAGATACGCAGTATTTT.

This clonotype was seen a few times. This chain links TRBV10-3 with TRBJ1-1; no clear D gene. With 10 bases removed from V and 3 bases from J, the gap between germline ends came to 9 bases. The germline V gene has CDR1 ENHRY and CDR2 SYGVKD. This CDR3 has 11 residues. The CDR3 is CATLADTEAFF. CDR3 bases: TGTGCCACCCTAGCGGACACTGAAGCTTTCTTT.

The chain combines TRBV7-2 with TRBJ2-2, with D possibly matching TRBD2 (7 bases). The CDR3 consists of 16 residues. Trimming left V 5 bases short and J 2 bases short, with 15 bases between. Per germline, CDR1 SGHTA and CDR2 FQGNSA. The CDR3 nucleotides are TGTGCCAGCAGCCCCTGGGGGGGACAAAACACCGGGGAGCTGTTTTTT. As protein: CASSPWGGQNTGELFF.

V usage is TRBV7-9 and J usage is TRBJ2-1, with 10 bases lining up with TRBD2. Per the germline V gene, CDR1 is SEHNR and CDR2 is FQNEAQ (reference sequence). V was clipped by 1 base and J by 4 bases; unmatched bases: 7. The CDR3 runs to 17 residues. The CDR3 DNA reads TGTGCCAGCAGCTTAGGTCCAGGACTAGCGGTTTACAATGAGCAGTTCTTC. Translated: CASSLGPGLAVYNEQFF.

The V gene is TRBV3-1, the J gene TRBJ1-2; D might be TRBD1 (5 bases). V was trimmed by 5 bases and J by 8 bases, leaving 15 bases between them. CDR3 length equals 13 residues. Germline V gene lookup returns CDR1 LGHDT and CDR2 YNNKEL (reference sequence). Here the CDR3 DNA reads TGTGCCAGCAGCTTGACAGTCGTGGACGGCTACACCTTC. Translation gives CASSLTVVDGYTF.

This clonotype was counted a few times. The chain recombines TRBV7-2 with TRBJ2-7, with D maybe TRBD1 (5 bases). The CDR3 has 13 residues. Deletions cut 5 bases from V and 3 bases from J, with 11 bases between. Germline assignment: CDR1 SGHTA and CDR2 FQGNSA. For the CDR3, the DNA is TGTGCCAGCAGCCTACGACAGAACTACGAGCAGTACGTC. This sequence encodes CASSLRQNYEQYV.

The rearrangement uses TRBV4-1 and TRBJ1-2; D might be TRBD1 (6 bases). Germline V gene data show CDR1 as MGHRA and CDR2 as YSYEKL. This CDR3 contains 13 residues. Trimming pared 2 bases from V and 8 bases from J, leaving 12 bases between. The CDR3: CASSQTGQGGYTF. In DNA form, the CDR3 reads TGCGCCAGCAGCCAAACAGGGCAGGGAGGCTACACCTTC.

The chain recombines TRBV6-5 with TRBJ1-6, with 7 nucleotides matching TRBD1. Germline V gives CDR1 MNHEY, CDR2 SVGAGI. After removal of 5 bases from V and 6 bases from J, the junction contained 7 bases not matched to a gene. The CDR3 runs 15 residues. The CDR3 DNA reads TGTGCCAGCAGTCGCAACCGGGACAGTAATTCACCCCTCCACTTT. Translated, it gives CASSRNRDSNSPLHF.

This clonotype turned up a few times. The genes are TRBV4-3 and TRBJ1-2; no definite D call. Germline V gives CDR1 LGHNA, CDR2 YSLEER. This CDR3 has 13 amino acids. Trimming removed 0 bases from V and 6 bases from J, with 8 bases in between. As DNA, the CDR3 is TGCGCCAGCAGCCAAGACCGACTGGATGGCTACACCTTC. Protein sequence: CASSQDRLDGYTF.